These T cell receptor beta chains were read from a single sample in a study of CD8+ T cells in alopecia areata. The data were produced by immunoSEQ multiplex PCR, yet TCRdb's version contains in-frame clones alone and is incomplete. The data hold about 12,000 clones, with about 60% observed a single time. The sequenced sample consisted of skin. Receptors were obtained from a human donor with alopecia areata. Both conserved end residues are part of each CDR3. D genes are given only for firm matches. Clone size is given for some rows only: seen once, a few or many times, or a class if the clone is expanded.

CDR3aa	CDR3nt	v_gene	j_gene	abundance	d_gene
CASSDLTETGELFF	TGTGCCAGCAGTGATCTGACAGAAACCGGGGAGCTGTTTTTT	TRBV25-1	TRBJ2-2	few	.
CASSGVLAKNIQYF	TGTGCCAGCAGTGGAGTCTTAGCCAAAAACATTCAGTACTTC	TRBV2	TRBJ2-4	.	.
CSVEDRWRSSYNEQFF	TGCAGCGTTGAAGATCGTTGGAGGTCCTCCTACAATGAGCAGTTCTTC	TRBV29-1	TRBJ2-1	few	.
CASSQVSTGGGVKQYF	TGTGCCAGCAGCCAAGTTTCTACGGGCGGAGGTGTCAAGCAGTACTTC	TRBV4-2	TRBJ2-5	.	.
CASSYLSDQETQYF	TGCGCCAGCAGCTATTTGTCGGACCAAGAGACCCAGTACTTC	TRBV5-1	TRBJ2-5	.	.
CASGPPRTGYFNGQYF	TGTGCTAGTGGTCCGCCCCGGACAGGGTATTTTAATGGGCAGTACTTC	TRBV12-5	TRBJ2-7	.	TRBD1
CASSLVWAGQSENIQYF	TGTGCCAGCAGCTTGGTGTGGGCTGGTCAGAGTGAAAACATTCAGTACTTC	TRBV5-5	TRBJ2-4	.	.
CASSQDWGAWANVLTF	TGCGCCAGCAGCCAAGACTGGGGGGCTTGGGCCAACGTCCTGACTTTC	TRBV4-3	TRBJ2-6	.	.
CASSHLSWGLAGGEYEVETQYF	TGCGCCAGCAGTCACCTCTCATGGGGACTAGCGGGGGGAGAGTATGAGGTAGAGACCCAGTACTTC	TRBV23-1	TRBJ2-5	few	TRBD2
CASSQDGTVNEKLFF	TGTGCCAGCAGCCAAGATGGAACAGTGAATGAAAAACTGTTTTTT	TRBV4-2	TRBJ1-4	.	.
CASSVLSGGQDTQYF	TGTGCCAGCAGTGTTCTTTCGGGAGGTCAAGATACGCAGTATTTT	TRBV27	TRBJ2-3	few	TRBD2